Listed here are 17 T cell receptor beta chains from one sample, sequenced in a study of blood T cells in healthy people across ages. For the second PCR, which ran for about 6 to 12 cycles, a sample-barcoded 5' primer and a J-beta primer mix were used. TCRdb fed the 5' RACE reads into MiXCR, producing one record per CDR3 protein. The sample shows around 1.7 million distinct CDR3 sequences, 28% of them seen only once. The sample consisted of blood. The receptors shown here come from a woman aged 30 to 39 in good health.

The chain joins TRBV20-1 to TRBJ1-6; TRBD1 might be the D (6 bases). Germline-derived CDR1 and CDR2 are DFQATT and SNEGSKA (reference sequence). This CDR3 has 13 amino acids. V lost 6 bases and J lost 10, with 16 bases in between. The CDR3 region is CSAHGPRGSPLHF. The CDR3 DNA reads TGCAGTGCCCACGGGCCCAGGGGATCACCCCTCCACTTT.

The sample holds many counts of this clonotype. The V and J genes are TRBV29-1 and TRBJ2-1; D might be TRBD1 (5 bases). Deletions cut 1 base from V and 8 bases from J, with 12 bases between. The CDR3 has 13 residues. Germline-derived CDR1 and CDR2 are SQVTM and ANQGSEA. The CDR3 region is CSVEGPTVDEQFF. DNA of the CDR3: TGCAGCGTTGAAGGACCGACAGTCGATGAGCAGTTCTTC.

This clonotype was recorded at least ten times. This sequence joins TRBV7-9 and TRBJ2-5; a possible D gene is TRBD2 (6 bases). Trimming cost V 5 bases and J 2 bases, with 12 bases left between them. The CDR3 is made up of 14 amino acids. Looked up from germline, CDR1 is SEHNR and CDR2 is FQNEAQ (reference sequence). The CDR3 protein is CASSTLGLQETQYF. CDR3 DNA: TGTGCCAGCAGCACATTGGGACTTCAAGAGACCCAGTACTTC.

The rearrangement joins TRBV7-2 to TRBJ2-7; TRBD2 matches at 8 bases. The CDR3 extends over 18 amino acids. Trimming removed 4 bases from V and 6 bases from J; junction bases left unmatched: 20. Germline V CDR1 and CDR2: SGHTA, FQGNSA. CDR3 amino acids: CASSSLGGGAGEVGEQYF. The CDR3 nucleotides read TGTGCCAGCAGCTCCTTGGGTGGTGGAGCGGGAGAAGTAGGCGAGCAGTACTTC.

The chain has TRBV9 and TRBJ1-1, with D hard to call. The CDR3 covers 13 residues. The germline V gene has CDR1 SGDLS and CDR2 YYNGEE. Trimming removed 0 bases at V and 11 bases at J, with 14 bases between. In DNA, the CDR3 is TGTGCCAGCAGCGTAGTGGTTAACGCGGAGGCTTTCTTT. It codes for CASSVVVNAEAFF.

The chain uses TRBV6-2 or TRBV6-3 and TRBJ2-1; 12 bases are a match to TRBD2. Germline CDR1 is MNHEY and CDR2 is SVGEGT. J gave up 12 bases and V 7 bases, and 10 bases lay outside the gene matches. The CDR3 is made up of 14 amino acids. The CDR3 sequence: CASTRLAGARGQFF. CDR3 in DNA: TGTGCCAGCACCCGACTAGCGGGAGCCCGGGGGCAGTTCTTC.

This clonotype was observed a handful of times. The rearrangement joins TRBV29-1 to TRBJ1-4; D possibly corresponds to TRBD1 (6 bases). Trimming took off 3 bases at V and 8 bases at J, with 13 bases between the two ends. The CDR3 runs to 13 residues. In germline, CDR1 is SQVTM, CDR2 ANQGSEA. CDR3 DNA sequence: TGCAGCGTTGAGAGGGCAGGGGAAGAAAAACTGTTTTTT. Protein: CSVERAGEEKLFF.

This clonotype was picked up a small number of times. The J gene is TRBJ2-3, the V gene TRBV24-1; no clear D. Germline lookup yields CDR1 KGHDR and CDR2 SFDVKD. The V end lost 8 bases, the J end lost 3 bases, and 8 bases lay between the germline ends. This CDR3 has 12 amino acids. The CDR3 DNA follows: TGTGCCACCACCAGGCTGACAGATACGCAGTATTTT. Residues: CATTRLTDTQYF.

This clonotype appeared a few times. V usage is TRBV5-5 and J usage is TRBJ2-3; 10 bases map to TRBD2. Germline CDR1 reads SGHKS; CDR2 reads YYEKEE (reference sequence). The CDR3 length is 16 residues. Trimming took 2 bases from V and 4 from J; bases not matched to a gene: 7. CDR3 amino acids: CASSLIPSGSSDTQYF. In DNA, the CDR3 is TGTGCCAGCAGCTTAATACCTAGCGGGAGTTCAGATACGCAGTATTTT.

The chain recombines TRBV29-1 with TRBJ1-2, with 8 bases aligning to TRBD1. This CDR3 has 16 residues. The germline CDR1 and CDR2 sequences are SQVTM and ANQGSEA. J lost 4 bases, V lost 5 bases, and 15 bases had no gene match. The CDR3 DNA reads TGCAGCGTTACCGACAGGGGTGCCCCCAGCGGCTATGGCTACACCTTC. Translated, it gives CSVTDRGAPSGYGYTF.

This clonotype has a count of ten or more. This chain connects TRBV20-1 to TRBJ2-1; TRBD2 matches at 12 bases. The CDR3 is 18 residues long. Germline V gives CDR1 DFQATT, CDR2 SNEGSKA (reference sequence). Unmatched junction bases numbered 20, after V lost 8 bases and J lost 6 bases. CDR3 region: CSTKGSSGRAIIGNEQFF. As DNA, the CDR3 is TGCAGTACTAAAGGTTCTAGCGGGAGGGCCATCATCGGCAATGAGCAGTTCTTC.

This clonotype appeared a few times. The rearrangement joins TRBV20-1 to TRBJ2-7, with D perhaps matching TRBD1 or TRBD2 (5 bases each). Trimming took 8 bases from V and 3 from J, leaving 20 bases between them. Germline V gene data show CDR1 as DFQATT and CDR2 as SNEGSKA (reference sequence). The length of the CDR3 is 14 residues. The CDR3: CSSPRDPNGYEQYF. In DNA, the CDR3 is TGCAGTTCACCCCGGGACCCCAACGGCTACGAGCAGTACTTC.

For this clonotype: This may stem from a read error, because a much larger clone lies one nucleotide away. The rearrangement uses TRBV18 and TRBJ2-1, with 10 bases fitting TRBD2. This CDR3 contains 18 residues. The V gene's germline CDR1 is KGHSH and CDR2 LQKENI. The CDR3 nucleotides read TGTGCCGGCTCACCACGACCTACTAGCGGGGTCTTTCCCAATGAGCAGTTCTTC. As protein: CAGSPRPTSGVFPNEQFF.

The CDR3 here is CASSPGTRTPHTQYF. CDR3 in DNA: TGTGCCAGCAGCCCGGGGACACGAACACCTCATACGCAGTATTTT. The J gene is TRBJ2-3, the V gene TRBV5-6; maybe TRBD1 (6 bases). The CDR3 extends over 15 amino acids. V gave up 4 bases and J gave up 7 bases, with 19 bases separating them. Per germline, CDR1 SGHDT and CDR2 YYEEEE.

This clonotype was counted only a few times. CDR3 in amino acids: CASQGQGVETQYF. The CDR3 DNA reads as TGTGCCAGTCAAGGACAGGGAGTAGAGACCCAGTACTTC. The genes are TRBV28 and TRBJ2-5; 8 nucleotides match TRBD1. The V segment lost 9 bases and the J segment 4 bases; nucleotides outside the gene matches: 7. The CDR3 is made up of 13 amino acids. The V gene's germline CDR1 is MDHEN and CDR2 SYDVKM.

Comments on this clonotype: With a much larger clone just one base away, this may be a read error. The V gene is TRBV4-2, the J gene TRBJ2-7; TRBD2 matches 7 bases. The CDR3 runs to 15 residues. J was trimmed by 6 bases and V by 4 bases; bases with no gene match: 12. Looked up from germline, CDR1 is LGHNA and CDR2 is YNFKEQ. The CDR3 reads CASSPSSGVTCEQYF. The DNA for the CDR3 is TGTGCCAGCAGCCCCTCTAGCGGAGTTACCTGCGAGCAGTACTTC.

This clonotype was recorded a few times. The chain's CDR3 is CASSLFTGTGPYEQYF. In nucleotides, the CDR3 is TGTGCCAGCAGTTTATTTACCGGGACAGGGCCCTACGAGCAGTACTTC. The gene calls are TRBV28 and TRBJ2-7, with 9 bases lining up with TRBD1. Germline CDR1 is MDHEN and CDR2 is SYDVKM. The trim removed 1 base at V and 2 bases at J, leaving 6 bases unmatched. The CDR3 is made up of 16 amino acids. Drawing the rest from reference TRBV28 and TRBJ2-7, the complete variable domain is DVKVTQSSRYLVKRTGEKVFLECVQDMDHENMFWYRQDPGLGLRLIYFSYDVKMKEKGDIPEGYSVSREKKERFSLILESASTNQTSMYLCASSLFTGTGPYEQYFGPGTRLTVT.